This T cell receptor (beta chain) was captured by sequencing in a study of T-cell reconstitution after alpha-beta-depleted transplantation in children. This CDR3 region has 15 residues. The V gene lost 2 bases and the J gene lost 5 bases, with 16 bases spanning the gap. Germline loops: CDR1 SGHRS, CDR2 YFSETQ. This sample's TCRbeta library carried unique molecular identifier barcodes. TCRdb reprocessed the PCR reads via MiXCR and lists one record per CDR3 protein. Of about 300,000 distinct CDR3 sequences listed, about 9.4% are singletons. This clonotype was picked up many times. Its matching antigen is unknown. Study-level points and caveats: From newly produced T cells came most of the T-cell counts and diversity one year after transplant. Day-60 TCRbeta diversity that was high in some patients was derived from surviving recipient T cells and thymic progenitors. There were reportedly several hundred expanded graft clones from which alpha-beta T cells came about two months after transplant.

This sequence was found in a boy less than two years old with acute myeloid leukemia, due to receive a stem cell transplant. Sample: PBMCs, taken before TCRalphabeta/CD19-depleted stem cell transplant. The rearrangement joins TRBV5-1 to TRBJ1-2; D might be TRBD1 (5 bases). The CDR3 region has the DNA TGCGCCAGCAGCTTCGATCCCGGGACTCTATATGGCTACACCTTC. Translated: CASSFDPGTLYGYTF.